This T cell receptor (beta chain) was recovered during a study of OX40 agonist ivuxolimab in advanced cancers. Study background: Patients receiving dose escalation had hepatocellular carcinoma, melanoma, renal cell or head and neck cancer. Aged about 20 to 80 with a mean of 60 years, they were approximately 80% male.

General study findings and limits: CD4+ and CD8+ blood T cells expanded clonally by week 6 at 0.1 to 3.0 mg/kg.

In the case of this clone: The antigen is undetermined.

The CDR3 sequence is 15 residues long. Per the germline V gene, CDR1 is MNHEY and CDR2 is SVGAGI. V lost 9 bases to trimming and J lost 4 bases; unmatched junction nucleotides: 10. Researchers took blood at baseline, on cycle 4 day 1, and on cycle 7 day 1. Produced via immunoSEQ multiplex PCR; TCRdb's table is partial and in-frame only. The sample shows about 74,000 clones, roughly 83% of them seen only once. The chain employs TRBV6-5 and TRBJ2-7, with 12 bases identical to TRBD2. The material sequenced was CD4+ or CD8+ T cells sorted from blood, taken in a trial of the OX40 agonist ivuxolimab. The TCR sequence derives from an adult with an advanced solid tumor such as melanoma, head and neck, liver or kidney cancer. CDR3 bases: TGTGCCAGTGGACTAGCGGGGCCAAGTGGTTACGAGCAGTACTTC. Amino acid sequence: CASGLAGPSGYEQYF.